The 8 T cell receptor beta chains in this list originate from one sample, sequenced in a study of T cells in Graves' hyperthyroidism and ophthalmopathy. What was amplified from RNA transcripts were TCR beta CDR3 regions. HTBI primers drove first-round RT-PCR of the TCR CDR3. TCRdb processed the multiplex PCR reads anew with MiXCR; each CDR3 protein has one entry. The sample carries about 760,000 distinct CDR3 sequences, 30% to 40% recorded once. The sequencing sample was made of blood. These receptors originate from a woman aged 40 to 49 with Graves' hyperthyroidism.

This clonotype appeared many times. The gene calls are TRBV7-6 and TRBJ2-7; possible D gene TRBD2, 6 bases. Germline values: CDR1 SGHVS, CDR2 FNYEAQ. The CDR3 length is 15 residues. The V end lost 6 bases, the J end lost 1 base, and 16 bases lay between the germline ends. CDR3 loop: CASSYRGTPSYEQYF. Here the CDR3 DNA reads TGTGCCAGCAGTTACCGGGGGACCCCTTCCTACGAGCAGTACTTC.

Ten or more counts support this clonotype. CDR3 amino acids: CASSRDQETQYF. CDR3 nucleotide sequence: TGTGCCAGCTCAAGGGACCAAGAGACCCAGTACTTC. The chain carries TRBV7-2 and TRBJ2-5; D is unclear. Germline V gene lookup returns CDR1 SGHTA and CDR2 FQGNSA. There are 12 residues in the CDR3. V gave up 8 bases and J gave up 0 bases, with 7 bases separating them.

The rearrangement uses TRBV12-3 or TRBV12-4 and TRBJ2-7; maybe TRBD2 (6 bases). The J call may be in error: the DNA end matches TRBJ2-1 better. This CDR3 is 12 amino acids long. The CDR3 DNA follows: TGTGCCAGCAGTCACGGGGGCAATGAGCAGTTCTTC. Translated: CASSHGGNEQFF.

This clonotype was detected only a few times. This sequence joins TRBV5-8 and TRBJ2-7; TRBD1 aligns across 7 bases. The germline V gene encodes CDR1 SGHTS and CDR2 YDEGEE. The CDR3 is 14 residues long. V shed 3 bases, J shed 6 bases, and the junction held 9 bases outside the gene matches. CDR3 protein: CASSSGTVLGEQYF. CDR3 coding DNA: TGTGCCAGCAGCTCCGGGACAGTTCTCGGCGAGCAGTACTTC.

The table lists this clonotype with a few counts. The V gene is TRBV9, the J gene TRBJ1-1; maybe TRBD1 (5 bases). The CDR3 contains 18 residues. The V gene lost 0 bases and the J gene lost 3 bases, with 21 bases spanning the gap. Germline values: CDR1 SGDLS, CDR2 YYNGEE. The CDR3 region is CASSVGWAGGGADTEAFF. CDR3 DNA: TGTGCCAGCAGCGTAGGGTGGGCCGGGGGGGGAGCCGACACTGAAGCTTTCTTT.

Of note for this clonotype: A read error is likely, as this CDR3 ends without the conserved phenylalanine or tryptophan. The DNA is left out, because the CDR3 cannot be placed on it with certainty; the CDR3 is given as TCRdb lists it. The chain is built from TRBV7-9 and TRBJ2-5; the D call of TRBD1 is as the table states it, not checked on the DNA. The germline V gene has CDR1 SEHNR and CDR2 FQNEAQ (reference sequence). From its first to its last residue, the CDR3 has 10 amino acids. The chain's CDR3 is CASSHRDRNY.

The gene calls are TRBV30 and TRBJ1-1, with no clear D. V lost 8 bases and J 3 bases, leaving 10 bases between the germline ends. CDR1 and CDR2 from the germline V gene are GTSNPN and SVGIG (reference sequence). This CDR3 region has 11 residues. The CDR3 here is CAGQAYTEAFF. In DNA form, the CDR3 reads TGTGCCGGGCAGGCATACACTGAAGCTTTCTTT.

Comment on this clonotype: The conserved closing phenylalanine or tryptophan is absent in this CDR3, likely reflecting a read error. CDR3 amino acids: CATSDSDRGGYTL. CDR3 DNA sequence: TGTGCCACCAGTGATTCTGACAGGGGCGGCTACACCCTC. V gene TRBV24-1 combines with J gene TRBJ1-2; 8 bases are shared with TRBD1. V shed 2 bases, J shed 8 bases, and the junction held 3 bases outside the gene matches. The CDR3 is made up of 13 amino acids. CDR1 is KGHDR and CDR2 is SFDVKD in the germline V gene.